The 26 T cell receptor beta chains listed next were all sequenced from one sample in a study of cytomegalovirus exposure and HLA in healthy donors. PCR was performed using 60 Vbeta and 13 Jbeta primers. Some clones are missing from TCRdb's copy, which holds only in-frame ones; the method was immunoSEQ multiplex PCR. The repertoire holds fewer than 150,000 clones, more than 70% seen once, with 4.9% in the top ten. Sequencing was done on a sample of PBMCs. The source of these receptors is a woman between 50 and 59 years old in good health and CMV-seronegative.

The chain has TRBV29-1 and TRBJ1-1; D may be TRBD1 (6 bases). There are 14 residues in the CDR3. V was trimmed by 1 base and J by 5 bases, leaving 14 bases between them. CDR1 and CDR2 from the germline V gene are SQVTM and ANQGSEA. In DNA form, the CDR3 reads TGCAGCGTTGAAGCAACAGGGAGCATTACTGAAGCTTTCTTT. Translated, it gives CSVEATGSITEAFF.

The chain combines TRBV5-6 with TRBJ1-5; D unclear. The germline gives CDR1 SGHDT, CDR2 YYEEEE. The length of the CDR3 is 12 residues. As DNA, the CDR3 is TGTGCTTGGCAGAGGGAGGATCAGCCCCAGCATTTT. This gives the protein CAWQREDQPQHF.

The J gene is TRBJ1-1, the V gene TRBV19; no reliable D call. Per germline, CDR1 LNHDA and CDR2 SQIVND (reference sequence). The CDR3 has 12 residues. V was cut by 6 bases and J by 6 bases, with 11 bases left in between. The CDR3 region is CASSTREPEAFF. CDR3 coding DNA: TGTGCCAGTAGCACACGGGAGCCTGAAGCTTTCTTT.

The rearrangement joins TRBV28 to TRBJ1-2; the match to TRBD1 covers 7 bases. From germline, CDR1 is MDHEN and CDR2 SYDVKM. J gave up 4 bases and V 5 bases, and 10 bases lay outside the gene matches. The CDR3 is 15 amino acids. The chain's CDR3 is CASSPRTGLFYGYTF. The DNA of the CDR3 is TGTGCCAGCAGTCCACGGACAGGTTTATTCTATGGCTACACCTTC.

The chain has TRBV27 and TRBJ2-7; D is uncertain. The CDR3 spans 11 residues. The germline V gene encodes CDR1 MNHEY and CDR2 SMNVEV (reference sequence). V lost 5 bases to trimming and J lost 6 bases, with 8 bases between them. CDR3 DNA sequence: TGTGCCAGCAGTCCCATGAGCGAGCAGTACTTC. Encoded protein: CASSPMSEQYF.

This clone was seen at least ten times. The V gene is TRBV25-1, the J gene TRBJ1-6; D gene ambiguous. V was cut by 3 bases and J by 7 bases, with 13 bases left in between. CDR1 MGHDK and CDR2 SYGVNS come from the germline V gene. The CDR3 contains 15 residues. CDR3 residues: CASSDIGGYNSPLHF. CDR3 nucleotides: TGTGCCAGCAGTGACATCGGAGGGTACAATTCACCCCTCCACTTT.

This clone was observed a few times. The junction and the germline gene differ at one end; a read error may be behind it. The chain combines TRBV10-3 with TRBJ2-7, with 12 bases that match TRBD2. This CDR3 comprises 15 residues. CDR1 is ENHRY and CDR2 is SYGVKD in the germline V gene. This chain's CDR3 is CATGGLAGLSYEQCF. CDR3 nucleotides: TGTGCCACTGGAGGACTAGCGGGGCTCTCCTACGAGCAGTGCTTC.

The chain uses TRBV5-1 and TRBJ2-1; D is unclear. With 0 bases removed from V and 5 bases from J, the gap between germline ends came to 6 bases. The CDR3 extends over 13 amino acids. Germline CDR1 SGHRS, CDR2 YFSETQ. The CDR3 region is CASSLDSNNEQFF. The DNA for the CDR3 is TGCGCCAGCAGCTTGGACAGTAACAATGAGCAGTTCTTC.

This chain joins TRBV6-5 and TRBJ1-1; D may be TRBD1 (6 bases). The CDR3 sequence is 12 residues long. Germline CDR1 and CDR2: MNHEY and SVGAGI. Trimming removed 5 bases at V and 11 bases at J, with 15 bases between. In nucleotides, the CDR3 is TGTGCCAGCAGTCGCACCGGGGGGGCTGCTTTCTTT. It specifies CASSRTGGAAFF.

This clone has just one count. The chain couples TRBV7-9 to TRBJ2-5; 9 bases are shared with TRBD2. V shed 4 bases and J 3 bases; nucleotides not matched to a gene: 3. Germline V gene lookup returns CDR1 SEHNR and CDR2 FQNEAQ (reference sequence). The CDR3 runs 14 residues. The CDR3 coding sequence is TGTGCCAGCAGCTCGGAGCGGGGGGAAGAGACCCAGTACTTC. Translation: CASSSERGEETQYF.

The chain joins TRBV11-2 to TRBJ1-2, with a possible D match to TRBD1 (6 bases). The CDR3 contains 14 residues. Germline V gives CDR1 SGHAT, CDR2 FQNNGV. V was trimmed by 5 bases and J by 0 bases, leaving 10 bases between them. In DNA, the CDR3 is TGTGCCAGCAGCCCGGGGGGGCCTAACTATGGCTACACCTTC. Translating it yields CASSPGGPNYGYTF.

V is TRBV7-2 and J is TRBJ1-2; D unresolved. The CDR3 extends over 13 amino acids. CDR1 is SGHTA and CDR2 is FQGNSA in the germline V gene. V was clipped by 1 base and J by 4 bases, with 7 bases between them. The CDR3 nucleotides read TGTGCCAGCAGCTTAGAAGCACCCTATGGCTACACCTTC. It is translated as CASSLEAPYGYTF.

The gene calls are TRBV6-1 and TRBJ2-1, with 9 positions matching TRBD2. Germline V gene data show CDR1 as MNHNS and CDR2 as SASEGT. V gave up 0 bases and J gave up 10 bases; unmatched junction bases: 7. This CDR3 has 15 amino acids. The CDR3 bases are TGTGCCAGCAGTGAAGCCCCTAGCGGGGCGGGCGAGCAGTTCTTC. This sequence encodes CASSEAPSGAGEQFF.

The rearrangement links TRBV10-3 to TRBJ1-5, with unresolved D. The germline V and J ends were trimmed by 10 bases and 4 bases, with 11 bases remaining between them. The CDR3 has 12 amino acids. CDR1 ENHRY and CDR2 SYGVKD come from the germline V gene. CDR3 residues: CATRLENQPQHF. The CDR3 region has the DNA TGTGCCACCCGTTTAGAGAATCAGCCCCAGCATTTT.

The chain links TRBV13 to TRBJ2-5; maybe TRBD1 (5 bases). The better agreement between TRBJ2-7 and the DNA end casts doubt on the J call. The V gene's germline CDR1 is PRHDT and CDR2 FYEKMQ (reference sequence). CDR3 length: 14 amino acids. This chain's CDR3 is CASAMGPSTYEQYF. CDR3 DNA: TGTGCCAGCGCCATGGGGCCGTCCACTTACGAGCAGTACTTC.

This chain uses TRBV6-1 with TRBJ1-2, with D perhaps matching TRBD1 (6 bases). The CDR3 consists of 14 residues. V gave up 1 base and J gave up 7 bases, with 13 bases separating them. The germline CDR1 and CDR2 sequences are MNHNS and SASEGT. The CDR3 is CASSEGLGASGYTF. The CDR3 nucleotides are TGTGCCAGCAGTGAAGGCTTGGGGGCGAGTGGCTACACCTTC.

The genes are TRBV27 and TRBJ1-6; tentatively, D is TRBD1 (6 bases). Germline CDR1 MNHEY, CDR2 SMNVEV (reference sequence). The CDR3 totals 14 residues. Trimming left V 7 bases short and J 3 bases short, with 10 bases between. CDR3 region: CASTLDSYNSPLHF. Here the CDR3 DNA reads TGTGCCAGCACCCTGGACAGCTATAATTCACCCCTCCACTTT.

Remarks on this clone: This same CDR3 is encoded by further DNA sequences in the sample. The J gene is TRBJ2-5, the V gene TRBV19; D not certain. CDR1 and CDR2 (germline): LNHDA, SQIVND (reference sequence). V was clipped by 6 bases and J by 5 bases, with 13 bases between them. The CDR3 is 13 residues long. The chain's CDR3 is CASSEGLEETQYF. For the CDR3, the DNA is TGTGCCAGTAGCGAAGGTCTGGAGGAGACCCAGTACTTC.

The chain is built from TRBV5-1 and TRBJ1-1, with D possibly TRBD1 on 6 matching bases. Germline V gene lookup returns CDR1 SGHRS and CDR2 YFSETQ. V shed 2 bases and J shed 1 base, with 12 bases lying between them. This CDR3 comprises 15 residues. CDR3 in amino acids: CASSFLGTTNTEAFF. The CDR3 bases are TGCGCCAGCAGCTTCCTCGGGACAACGAACACTGAAGCTTTCTTT. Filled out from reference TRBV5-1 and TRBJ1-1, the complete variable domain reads KAGVTQTPRYLIKTRGQQVTLSCSPISGHRSVSWYQQTPGQGLQFLFEYFSETQRNKGNFPGRFSGRQFSNSRSEMNVSTLELGDSALYLCASSFLGTTNTEAFFGQGTRLTVV.

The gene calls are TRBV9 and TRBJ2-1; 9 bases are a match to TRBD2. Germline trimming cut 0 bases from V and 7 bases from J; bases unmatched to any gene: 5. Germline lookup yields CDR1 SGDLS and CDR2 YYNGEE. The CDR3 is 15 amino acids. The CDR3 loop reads CASSVAGGGANEQFF. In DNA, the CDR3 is TGTGCCAGCAGCGTAGCTGGCGGGGGGGCGAATGAGCAGTTCTTC.

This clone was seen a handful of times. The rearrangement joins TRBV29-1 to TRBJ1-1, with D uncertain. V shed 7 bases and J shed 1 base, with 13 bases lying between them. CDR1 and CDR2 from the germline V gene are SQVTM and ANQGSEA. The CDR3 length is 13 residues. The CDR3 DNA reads TGCAGCGCTGTGACTGCAGAGAACACTGAAGCTTTCTTT. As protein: CSAVTAENTEAFF.

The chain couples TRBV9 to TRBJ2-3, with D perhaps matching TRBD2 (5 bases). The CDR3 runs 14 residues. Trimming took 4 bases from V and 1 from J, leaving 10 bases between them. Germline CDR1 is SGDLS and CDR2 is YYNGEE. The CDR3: CASSLPGGTDTQYF. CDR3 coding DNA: TGTGCCAGCAGCCTCCCCGGGGGCACAGATACGCAGTATTTT.

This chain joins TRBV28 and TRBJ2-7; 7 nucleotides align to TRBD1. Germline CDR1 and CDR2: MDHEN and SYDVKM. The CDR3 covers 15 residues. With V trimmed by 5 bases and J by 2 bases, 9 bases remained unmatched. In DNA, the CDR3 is TGTGCCAGCAGTCCCCTGACAGGGTTAACCTACGAGCAGTACTTC. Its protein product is CASSPLTGLTYEQYF.

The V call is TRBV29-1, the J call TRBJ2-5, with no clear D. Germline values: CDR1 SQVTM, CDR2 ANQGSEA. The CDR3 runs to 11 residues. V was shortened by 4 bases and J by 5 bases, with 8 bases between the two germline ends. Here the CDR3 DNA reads TGCAGCGTTGTTTCGGTTGAGACCCAGTACTTC. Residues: CSVVSVETQYF.

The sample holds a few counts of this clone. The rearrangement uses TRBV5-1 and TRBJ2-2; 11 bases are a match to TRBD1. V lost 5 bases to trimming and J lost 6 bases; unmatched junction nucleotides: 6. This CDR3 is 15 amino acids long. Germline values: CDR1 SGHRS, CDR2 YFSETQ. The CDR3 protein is CASRYGQGAPGELFF. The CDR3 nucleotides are TGCGCCAGCAGATATGGACAGGGGGCACCCGGGGAGCTGTTTTTT.

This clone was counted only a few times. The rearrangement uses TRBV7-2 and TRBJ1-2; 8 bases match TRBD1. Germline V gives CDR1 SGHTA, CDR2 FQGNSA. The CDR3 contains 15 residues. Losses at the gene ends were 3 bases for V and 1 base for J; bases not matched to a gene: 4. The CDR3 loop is CASSFRTGNNYGYTF. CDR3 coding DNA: TGTGCCAGCAGCTTCCGGACAGGGAATAACTATGGCTACACCTTC.